The entry below describes one TCR beta chain. As yet, its antigen is unknown. This CDR3 is built from 13 residues. The V and J ends lost 11 bases and 1 base respectively, with 12 bases between them. Per germline, CDR1 MDHEN and CDR2 SYDVKM. The entry originates in a study of response to subunit inactivated influenza vaccine. Study results and caveats: Few new T cells, the authors suggested, are recruited by each seasonal influenza vaccination.

Each CDR3 protein gets one entry after TCRdb re-called the RT-PCR reads with MiXCR. The sample consists of 250,000 to 350,000 distinct CDR3 sequences, about 20% of them appearing once. This sequence joins TRBV28 and TRBJ1-5; TRBD1 is a possible D gene (6 bases). The sequence came from a man aged 50 to 69 who received an inactivated influenza vaccine. Sequences were derived from PBMCs from blood, sampled approximately 20 months after vaccination. The CDR3 region is CAATGQSNQPQHF. The CDR3 DNA reads TGTGCCGCCACCGGACAGAGCAATCAGCCCCAGCATTTT.